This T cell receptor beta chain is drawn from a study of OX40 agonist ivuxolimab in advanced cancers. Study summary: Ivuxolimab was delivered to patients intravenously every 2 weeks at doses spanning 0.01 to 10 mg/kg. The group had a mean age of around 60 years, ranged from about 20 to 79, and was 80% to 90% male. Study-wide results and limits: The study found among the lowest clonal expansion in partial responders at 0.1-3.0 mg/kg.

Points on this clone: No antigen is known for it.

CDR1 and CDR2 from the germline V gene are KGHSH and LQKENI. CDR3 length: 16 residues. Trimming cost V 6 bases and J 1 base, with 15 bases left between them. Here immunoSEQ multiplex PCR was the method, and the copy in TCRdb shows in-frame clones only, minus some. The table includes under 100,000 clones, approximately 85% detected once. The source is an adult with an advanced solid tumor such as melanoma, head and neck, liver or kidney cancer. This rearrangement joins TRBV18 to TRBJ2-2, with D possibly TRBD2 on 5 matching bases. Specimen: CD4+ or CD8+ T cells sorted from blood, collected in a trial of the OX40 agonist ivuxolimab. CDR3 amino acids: CASSPERMGNTGELFF. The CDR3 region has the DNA TGTGCCAGCTCCCCAGAGCGGATGGGGAACACCGGGGAGCTGTTTTTT.